This passage covers 26 T cell receptor beta chains from one sample sequenced in a study of OX40 agonist ivuxolimab in advanced cancers. Some clones are missing from TCRdb's copy, which holds only in-frame ones; the method was immunoSEQ multiplex PCR. Here the sample spans about 69,000 clones, about 89% being singletons. The source material was CD4+ or CD8+ T cells sorted from blood, sampled in a trial of the OX40 agonist ivuxolimab. These receptors all stem from an adult with an advanced solid tumor such as melanoma, head and neck, liver or kidney cancer.

The rearrangement links TRBV4-1 to TRBJ2-5; 11 positions agree with TRBD2. This CDR3 has 16 residues. J was trimmed by 3 bases and V by 0 bases; bases with no gene match: 3. Per the germline V gene, CDR1 is MGHRA and CDR2 is YSYEKL. The CDR3 nucleotides are TGCGCCAGCAGCCAAGAGGAGACTAGCGGGAAAGAGACCCAGTACTTC. Translating it yields CASSQEETSGKETQYF.

The DNA for the CDR3 is TGTGCCAGTAGTATAGATAGTCGAGGGGGATCACCCCTCCACTTT. Its translation is CASSIDSRGGSPLHF. The chain is built from TRBV19 and TRBJ1-6; D might be TRBD1 (6 bases). This CDR3 spans 15 amino acids. The germline CDR1 and CDR2 sequences are LNHDA and SQIVND (reference sequence). Trimming pared 0 bases from V and 10 bases from J, leaving 13 bases between.

The chain has TRBV19 and TRBJ1-2, with a possible D match to TRBD1 (6 bases). The CDR3 length is 14 residues. Germline V gene lookup returns CDR1 LNHDA and CDR2 SQIVND (reference sequence). Trimming pared 9 bases from V and 3 bases from J, leaving 17 bases between. The CDR3 loop is CARMSGESDYGYTF. The CDR3 DNA sequence: TGTGCCAGAATGTCAGGGGAGAGCGACTATGGCTACACCTTC.

CDR3 nucleotides: TGTGCCAGCAGCGTGACTAGCGGGAGTATAAACAATGAGCAGTTCTTC. Residues: CASSVTSGSINNEQFF. J is TRBJ2-1 and V is TRBV9, with 12 bases identical to TRBD2. The CDR3 is 16 residues long. Germline CDR1 and CDR2: SGDLS and YYNGEE. The J segment lost 5 bases and the V segment lost 2 bases, leaving 5 bases of the junction unmatched.

This chain connects TRBV12-5 to TRBJ1-3; D not resolved. V was pared by 9 bases and J by 0 bases, with 15 bases between. The germline V gene has CDR1 LGHNT and CDR2 FRNRAP. This CDR3 region has 15 residues. In DNA, the CDR3 is TGTGCTAGCCCTAGGCCTGTCAGCTCTGGAAACACCATATATTTT. It is translated as CASPRPVSSGNTIYF.

This chain links TRBV28 with TRBJ1-3; D gene uncertain. Germline loops: CDR1 MDHEN, CDR2 SYDVKM. Trimming took 4 bases from V and 2 from J, leaving 0 bases between them. The CDR3 covers 11 residues. CDR3 sequence reads: CASSSGNTIYF. The DNA for the CDR3 is TGTGCCAGCAGTTCTGGAAACACCATATATTTT.

This sequence joins TRBV7-8 and TRBJ2-2, with D tentatively TRBD2 (5 bases). Trimming stripped 7 bases from V and 3 bases from J, with 12 bases between. Germline V gives CDR1 SGHVS, CDR2 FQNEAQ. The CDR3 is made up of 14 amino acids. CDR3 nucleotide sequence: TGTGCCAGCATCGCGGACTCTTACACCGGGGAGCTGTTTTTT. Protein product: CASIADSYTGELFF.

This rearrangement joins TRBV28 to TRBJ2-7; TRBD1 matches 8 bases. Germline-derived CDR1 and CDR2 are MDHEN and SYDVKM. There are 16 residues in the CDR3. The V gene end was trimmed by 4 bases and the J gene end by 2 bases; junction bases not matched to a gene: 10. CDR3 sequence (DNA): TGTGCCAGCAGTTCGAGGCCGGGACAGGTCGCCTACGAGCAGTACTTC. Residues: CASSSRPGQVAYEQYF.

In its sample, this clone was seen a few times. V usage is TRBV9 and J usage is TRBJ1-6, with D maybe TRBD1 (6 bases). The germline V gene has CDR1 SGDLS and CDR2 YYNGEE. The CDR3 extends over 15 amino acids. Trimming removed 4 bases at V and 4 bases at J, with 12 bases between. The CDR3 DNA is TGTGCCAGCAGCACGAGAGGGGGATATAATTCACCCCTCCACTTT. Translating gives CASSTRGGYNSPLHF.

This rearrangement joins TRBV2 to TRBJ2-7, with D perhaps given as TRBD1 or TRBD2 (5 bases each). V dropped 11 bases and J dropped 4 bases, with 21 bases sitting between them. Germline CDR1 and CDR2: SNHLY and FYNNEI. The CDR3 sequence is 14 residues long. This CDR3 reads CAATRRGAPYEQYF. Here the CDR3 DNA reads TGTGCCGCCACAAGAAGGGGAGCCCCGTACGAGCAGTACTTC.

This chain links TRBV27 with TRBJ2-7; a possible D gene is TRBD2 (6 bases). Germline lookup yields CDR1 MNHEY and CDR2 SMNVEV (reference sequence). The germline V and J ends were trimmed by 3 bases and 2 bases, with 11 bases remaining between them. There are 14 residues in the CDR3. This CDR3 is CASSFKWGAYEQYF. In DNA form, the CDR3 reads TGTGCCAGCAGTTTTAAGTGGGGGGCCTACGAGCAGTACTTC.

V is TRBV5-1 and J is TRBJ2-3, with D perhaps assigned TRBD1 or TRBD2 (6 bases each). Trimming cost V 3 bases and J 6 bases, with 23 bases left between them. The CDR3 has 17 residues. Germline CDR1 and CDR2: SGHRS and YFSETQ. The chain's CDR3 is CASSSGALLAPEDTQYF. The CDR3, as DNA: TGCGCCAGCAGCTCGGGGGCCCTTCTAGCGCCCGAGGATACGCAGTATTTT.

The gene calls are TRBV7-2 and TRBJ2-7, with 10 bases matching TRBD1. This CDR3 contains 14 residues. V shed 7 bases, J shed 4 bases, and the junction held 7 bases outside the gene matches. Germline-derived CDR1 and CDR2 are SGHTA and FQGNSA. The CDR3 bases are TGTGCCAGCACCCCAGGGACAGGGGTTTACGAGCAGTACTTC. Amino acid sequence: CASTPGTGVYEQYF.

The V and J genes are TRBV7-6 and TRBJ2-2; D is unclear. Between the trimmed V and J ends, which lost 2 bases and 8 bases, there was a span of 3 bases. In germline, CDR1 is SGHVS, CDR2 FNYEAQ. This CDR3 region has 11 residues. In DNA, the CDR3 is TGTGCCAGCAGCTTAATGGGGGAGCTGTTTTTT. It codes for CASSLMGELFF.

This chain connects TRBV27 to TRBJ2-7; 9 positions match TRBD1. The CDR3 has 14 residues. V trimming: 4 bases; J trimming: 5 bases; junction bases outside the gene matches: 6. The germline gives CDR1 MNHEY, CDR2 SMNVEV (reference sequence). The chain's CDR3 is CASSSGTGWHEQYF. The CDR3 DNA reads as TGTGCCAGCAGTTCCGGGACAGGGTGGCACGAGCAGTACTTC.

V usage is TRBV19 and J usage is TRBJ2-7, with D possibly being TRBD2 (6 bases). V gave up 6 bases and J gave up 4 bases, with 10 bases separating them. Germline V gives CDR1 LNHDA, CDR2 SQIVND (reference sequence). The CDR3 covers 12 residues. In DNA form, the CDR3 reads TGTGCCAGTAGCGGGGGAGTGTACGAGCAGTACTTC. Translated: CASSGGVYEQYF.

This rearrangement joins TRBV7-9 to TRBJ1-1, with D unclear. Germline CDR1 is SEHNR and CDR2 is FQNEAQ (reference sequence). V was trimmed by 1 base and J by 4 bases, leaving 13 bases between them. The CDR3 is 15 residues long. The CDR3 spells CASSLGLGSGTEAFF. As DNA, the CDR3 is TGTGCCAGCAGCTTAGGCCTGGGATCGGGCACTGAAGCTTTCTTT.

This chain joins TRBV27 and TRBJ2-7; 8 bases agree with TRBD1. Germline trimming cut 6 bases from V and 4 bases from J; bases unmatched to any gene: 11. This CDR3 comprises 15 residues. Germline V lookup: CDR1 MNHEY, CDR2 SMNVEV (reference sequence). The CDR3 DNA reads TGTGCCAGCAGGGAAAACTACAGGGGGAGGTACGAGCAGTACTTC. Its protein is CASRENYRGRYEQYF.

This clone was detected only a few times. The chain carries TRBV7-9 and TRBJ1-1, with D tentatively TRBD1 (5 bases). Germline CDR1 reads SEHNR; CDR2 reads FQNEAQ (reference sequence). This CDR3 contains 14 residues. Trimming removed 0 bases at V and 4 bases at J, with 9 bases between. The CDR3 region has the DNA TGTGCCAGCAGCTTAGCGACTGGGGGCACTGAAGCTTTCTTT. Translated, it gives CASSLATGGTEAFF.

CDR3 sequence (DNA): TGTGCCAGCAGCAGTACTCCCCCGGGAGAGACCTACGAGCAGTACTTC. Translation: CASSSTPPGETYEQYF. The chain combines TRBV6-6 with TRBJ2-7; TRBD2 might be the D (6 bases). Germline V gene data show CDR1 as MNHNY and CDR2 as SVGAGI (reference sequence). The ends were cut back, 6 bases at V and 2 bases at J, with 20 bases in the middle. There are 16 residues in the CDR3.

This clone was recorded only once. The chain couples TRBV10-2 to TRBJ2-3; weak D call: TRBD1 (6 bases). Germline lookup yields CDR1 WSHSY and CDR2 SAAADI. This CDR3 contains 16 residues. Trimming removed 4 bases from V and 6 bases from J, with 20 bases in between. CDR3 sequence: CASSGDMVHLPDTQYF. For the CDR3, the DNA is TGCGCCAGCAGTGGGGACATGGTTCACCTTCCGGATACGCAGTATTTT.

The genes are TRBV4-3 and TRBJ2-2; D gene uncertain. Trimming removed 6 bases at V and 3 bases at J, with 20 bases between. Germline CDR1 and CDR2: LGHNA and YSLEER. The CDR3 has 17 amino acids. The CDR3 DNA reads TGCGCCAGCAGTTATTTAGGAGCTGGAAAATACACCGGGGAGCTGTTTTTT. Translating gives CASSYLGAGKYTGELFF.

V and J are TRBV9 and TRBJ2-1; 7 bases are a match to TRBD2. J gave up 16 bases and V 3 bases, and 13 bases lay outside the gene matches. Germline CDR1 SGDLS, CDR2 YYNGEE. CDR3 size: 13 residues. The CDR3 region has the DNA TGTGCCAGCAGCGACTCAGCGGGATATACTCACTTCTTC. This gives the protein CASSDSAGYTHFF.

The chain is built from TRBV5-6 and TRBJ2-7; weak D call: TRBD2 (6 bases). Germline V gives CDR1 SGHDT, CDR2 YYEEEE. The CDR3 consists of 12 residues. The ends were cut back, 0 bases at V and 6 bases at J, with 7 bases in the middle. The CDR3 is CASSLGGTEQYF. Here the CDR3 DNA reads TGTGCCAGCAGCTTGGGCGGGACCGAGCAGTACTTC.

J is TRBJ2-2 and V is TRBV2; D not certain. The CDR3 loop spans 13 amino acids. V lost 4 bases and J 6 bases, leaving 9 bases between the germline ends. CDR1 is SNHLY, CDR2 FYNNEI, per germline. For the CDR3, the DNA is TGTGCCAGCAGTGCCAGACCGGCCGGGGAGCTGTTTTTT. It translates to CASSARPAGELFF. The full variable domain, completed using reference TRBV2 and TRBJ2-2, is EPEVTQTPSHQVTQMGQEVILRCVPISNHLYFYWYRQILGQKVEFLVSFYNNEISEKSEIFDDQFSVERPDGSNFTLKIRSTKLEDSAMYFCASSARPAGELFFGEGSRLTVL.

This clone has just a few counts. V gene TRBV7-2 combines with J gene TRBJ2-7, with D perhaps TRBD1 (6 bases). Germline lookup yields CDR1 SGHTA and CDR2 FQGNSA. Trimming removed 3 bases from V and 3 bases from J, with 9 bases in between. The CDR3 runs 13 residues. This CDR3 is CASSFQDSYEQYF. The CDR3 DNA sequence: TGTGCCAGCAGCTTTCAGGACAGCTACGAGCAGTACTTC.